This T cell receptor (beta chain) appears in the sequencing data of a study of technical replicates of blood from a handful of donors. The CDR3 loop spans 15 amino acids. V gave up 0 bases and J gave up 0 bases, with 6 bases separating them. In germline, CDR1 is MGHRA, CDR2 YSYEKL. Repertoires were generated with immunoSEQ multiplex PCR, while TCRdb's copy carries only in-frame clones and drops some. This table holds about 68,000 clones, around 97% found once. Sequenced material: T cells isolated from PBMCs. This chain links TRBV4-1 with TRBJ1-3; no definite D call. The receptor was derived from a human donor in good health. CDR3 DNA: TGCGCCAGCAGCCAAGAGGCTTCCTCTGGAAACACCATATATTTT. Its protein product is CASSQEASSGNTIYF.